This section outlines one TCR beta chain sequence together with its context. What it recognizes is unknown. The entry originates in a study of cytomegalovirus exposure and HLA in healthy donors. Overall study: Unique TCR beta sequences numbering approximately 120 million came from 150 million to 200 million T cells in an earlier analysis. Study-wide points: TCR sequences were mostly rare, though some public TCRs occurred in many donors. In a later analysis, HLA-associated TCR beta chains were more clonally expanded than equally common others.

CDR3 length: 16 amino acids. The V end was cut by 7 bases, the J end by 3 bases, with 22 bases between. Germline V CDR1 and CDR2: MDHEN, SYDVKM. The study ran its PCR with 60 Vbeta and 13 Jbeta primers. Profiling relied on immunoSEQ multiplex PCR, and the TCRdb table lists in-frame clones only, not all of them. The top ten hold around 2.3% of the sample, which has under 250,000 clones, over 75% seen once. The source of this sequence is a woman in her forties or fifties in good health and CMV-seronegative. Sequencing was done on a sample of PBMCs. V gene TRBV28 combines with J gene TRBJ2-7, with D perhaps matching TRBD1 (6 bases). In DNA form, the CDR3 reads TGTGCCAGCATTCCCCGTACAGGGTCCCCTAACTACGAGCAGTACTTC. Its translation: CASIPRTGSPNYEQYF.